These T cell receptor beta chains were read from a single sample in a study of T-cell memory formation after mild COVID-19. Each CDR3 protein gets one entry after TCRdb re-called the 5' RACE reads with MiXCR. The table has hundreds of thousands of distinct CDR3 sequences, roughly 15% seen once. Specimen: PBMCs or a T cell subset sorted from them (not recorded which). These receptors originate from a man in his late teens or twenties who had mild COVID-19 (a few samples of this study predate the infection). Cell type and time point are not known. The CDR3 runs from the conserved cysteine through the conserved F or W. Fields, in order: D gene, V gene, clone size, J gene, CDR3 protein, CDR3 DNA. A D gene is named only where the DNA matches it firmly. The size of a clone is reported for some rows only, either as once, few or many, or as a class for expanded clones.

d_call: TRBD1
v_call: TRBV4-3
clone_size: many
j_call: TRBJ2-7
cdr3_aa: CASSQGWDSAYEQYF
cdr3_nt: TGCGCCAGCAGCCAGGGATGGGACAGCGCCTACGAGCAGTACTTC

d_call: .
v_call: TRBV7-2
clone_size: .
j_call: TRBJ2-5
cdr3_aa: CASSLGGSAPETQYF
cdr3_nt: TGTGCCAGCAGCTTAGGAGGAAGCGCCCCAGAGACCCAGTACTTC

d_call: TRBD2
v_call: TRBV7-3
clone_size: .
j_call: TRBJ2-1
cdr3_aa: CASSSGLAGLNEQFF
cdr3_nt: TGTGCCAGCAGCTCAGGACTAGCGGGCCTCAATGAGCAGTTCTTC

d_call: TRBD1
v_call: TRBV5-4
clone_size: few
j_call: TRBJ2-2
cdr3_aa: CASSFGQGRTGELFF
cdr3_nt: TGTGCCAGCAGCTTTGGACAGGGAAGGACCGGGGAGCTGTTTTTT

d_call: .
v_call: TRBV5-4
clone_size: few
j_call: TRBJ2-1
cdr3_aa: CASSLAGREGDEQFF
cdr3_nt: TGTGCCAGCAGCTTGGCCGGCAGGGAAGGCGATGAGCAGTTCTTC

d_call: TRBD2
v_call: TRBV12-3/TRBV12-4
clone_size: .
j_call: TRBJ2-3
cdr3_aa: CASSLALAGAITDTQYF
cdr3_nt: TGTGCCAGCAGTTTAGCGCTAGCGGGGGCCATCACAGATACGCAGTATTTT

d_call: .
v_call: TRBV10-3
clone_size: .
j_call: TRBJ1-2
cdr3_aa: CAISEVQVYGYTF
cdr3_nt: TGTGCCATCAGTGAGGTACAGGTTTATGGCTACACCTTC

d_call: TRBD1
v_call: TRBV5-1
clone_size: .
j_call: TRBJ1-1
cdr3_aa: CASSPGTGGEGTEAFF
cdr3_nt: TGCGCCAGCAGCCCCGGGACAGGGGGCGAAGGCACTGAAGCTTTCTTT

d_call: .
v_call: TRBV4-1
clone_size: few
j_call: TRBJ2-3
cdr3_aa: CASSWTEAPDTQYF
cdr3_nt: TGCGCCAGCAGTTGGACCGAAGCCCCAGATACGCAGTATTTT

d_call: .
v_call: TRBV5-1
clone_size: .
j_call: TRBJ2-1
cdr3_aa: CASHNPTVPNEQFF
cdr3_nt: TGCGCCAGCCATAACCCGACAGTTCCCAATGAGCAGTTCTTC

d_call: .
v_call: TRBV4-3
clone_size: .
j_call: TRBJ1-2
cdr3_aa: CASSQEPASLAYGYTF
cdr3_nt: TGCGCCAGCAGCCAAGAACCCGCCAGTTTGGCCTATGGCTACACCTTC

d_call: .
v_call: TRBV5-4
clone_size: .
j_call: TRBJ2-1
cdr3_aa: CASSLEGQEQFF
cdr3_nt: TGTGCCAGCAGCCTGGAGGGACAGGAGCAGTTCTTC

d_call: TRBD1
v_call: TRBV7-9
clone_size: few
j_call: TRBJ1-2
cdr3_aa: CASSAIRDRSANYGYTF
cdr3_nt: TGTGCCAGCAGCGCCATAAGGGACAGATCAGCTAACTATGGCTACACCTTC

d_call: .
v_call: TRBV11-3
clone_size: few
j_call: TRBJ1-1
cdr3_aa: CASSLARDTEAFF
cdr3_nt: TGTGCCAGCAGCTTAGCTCGGGATACTGAAGCTTTCTTT

d_call: .
v_call: TRBV4-3
clone_size: .
j_call: TRBJ1-5
cdr3_aa: CASSQGFFVGQPQHF
cdr3_nt: TGCGCCAGCAGCCAAGGTTTCTTCGTGGGTCAGCCCCAGCATTTT

d_call: .
v_call: TRBV20-1
clone_size: .
j_call: TRBJ1-6
cdr3_aa: CSASFGNSPLHF
cdr3_nt: TGCAGTGCTAGTTTTGGCAATTCACCCCTCCACTTT

d_call: TRBD1
v_call: TRBV7-9
clone_size: .
j_call: TRBJ1-2
cdr3_aa: CASQETGTVFFNGYTF
cdr3_nt: TGTGCCAGTCAGGAGACCGGGACAGTGTTCTTCAATGGCTACACCTTC

d_call: .
v_call: TRBV6-5
clone_size: .
j_call: TRBJ1-3
cdr3_aa: CASSYSRGNTIYF
cdr3_nt: TGTGCCAGCAGTTACTCCAGGGGAAACACCATATATTTT

d_call: .
v_call: TRBV14
clone_size: .
j_call: TRBJ2-4
cdr3_aa: CASSKGWRNIQYF
cdr3_nt: TGTGCCAGCAGCAAAGGGTGGAGGAACATTCAGTACTTC

d_call: TRBD2
v_call: TRBV12-3/TRBV12-4
clone_size: .
j_call: TRBJ2-7
cdr3_aa: CASSLPSGAGGGPYF
cdr3_nt: TGTGCCAGCAGTCTCCCTAGCGGGGCAGGGGGTGGTCCGTACTTC

d_call: .
v_call: TRBV6-6
clone_size: .
j_call: TRBJ2-7
cdr3_aa: CASNEVPSSEQYF
cdr3_nt: TGTGCCAGCAACGAGGTCCCCTCGAGCGAGCAGTACTTC

d_call: .
v_call: TRBV7-9
clone_size: few
j_call: TRBJ2-3
cdr3_aa: CASSPGGGGQYF
cdr3_nt: TGTGCCAGCAGCCCTGGCGGGGGCGGCCAGTATTTT

d_call: .
v_call: TRBV2
clone_size: .
j_call: TRBJ1-5
cdr3_aa: CASKRQSNQPQHF
cdr3_nt: TGTGCCAGCAAACGACAGAGCAATCAGCCCCAGCATTTT

d_call: TRBD1
v_call: TRBV2
clone_size: .
j_call: TRBJ2-2
cdr3_aa: CASSVQGANTGELFF
cdr3_nt: TGTGCCAGCAGTGTACAGGGGGCAAACACCGGGGAGCTGTTTTTT

d_call: .
v_call: TRBV20-1
clone_size: .
j_call: TRBJ1-5
cdr3_aa: CSARERADQPQHF
cdr3_nt: TGCAGTGCTAGAGAGCGCGCCGATCAGCCCCAGCATTTT

d_call: .
v_call: TRBV2
clone_size: .
j_call: TRBJ1-2
cdr3_aa: CASSVLVGLAGDGYTF
cdr3_nt: TGTGCCAGCAGTGTCCTGGTCGGGCTAGCAGGTGATGGCTACACCTTC

d_call: .
v_call: TRBV27
clone_size: .
j_call: TRBJ1-6
cdr3_aa: CATSLQGYSPLHF
cdr3_nt: TGTGCCACCTCGTTGCAGGGGTATTCACCCCTCCACTTT

d_call: TRBD1
v_call: TRBV7-3
clone_size: few
j_call: TRBJ1-1
cdr3_aa: CASSPGGFTEAFF
cdr3_nt: TGTGCCAGCAGCCCAGGGGGCTTCACTGAAGCTTTCTTT

d_call: TRBD1
v_call: TRBV4-3
clone_size: few
j_call: TRBJ2-7
cdr3_aa: CASSPLVTGGYEQYF
cdr3_nt: TGCGCCAGCAGCCCACTTGTGACAGGGGGCTACGAGCAGTACTTC

d_call: .
v_call: TRBV13
clone_size: many
j_call: TRBJ2-7
cdr3_aa: CASSYGTSYEQYF
cdr3_nt: TGTGCCAGCAGCTACGGAACCTCCTACGAGCAGTACTTC

d_call: .
v_call: TRBV2
clone_size: few
j_call: TRBJ2-2
cdr3_aa: CASLLIPHTGELFF
cdr3_nt: TGTGCCAGCTTGCTGATCCCGCACACCGGGGAGCTGTTTTTT

d_call: .
v_call: TRBV20-1
clone_size: many
j_call: TRBJ2-5
cdr3_aa: CSAGRGARETQYF
cdr3_nt: TGCAGTGCCGGACGGGGGGCGCGGGAGACCCAGTACTTC

d_call: .
v_call: TRBV12-3/TRBV12-4
clone_size: once
j_call: TRBJ2-1
cdr3_aa: CASSLGSWQFF
cdr3_nt: TGTGCCAGCAGCCTGGGTTCCTGGCAGTTCTTC

d_call: TRBD1
v_call: TRBV9
clone_size: .
j_call: TRBJ2-5
cdr3_aa: CASSAQEEQGEETQYF
cdr3_nt: TGTGCCAGCAGCGCCCAGGAGGAACAGGGGGAAGAGACCCAGTACTTC

d_call: .
v_call: TRBV6-1
clone_size: .
j_call: TRBJ1-1
cdr3_aa: CASSDYHSGTEAFF
cdr3_nt: TGTGCCAGCAGTGATTACCATTCCGGCACTGAAGCTTTCTTT

d_call: .
v_call: TRBV10-3
clone_size: .
j_call: TRBJ2-2
cdr3_aa: CAIARGGITGELFF
cdr3_nt: TGTGCCATCGCTCGTGGGGGCATAACCGGGGAGCTGTTTTTT

d_call: .
v_call: TRBV15
clone_size: .
j_call: TRBJ2-7
cdr3_aa: CATSRVGASRPPYF
cdr3_nt: TGTGCCACCAGCAGAGTGGGGGCCAGCCGTCCCCCGTACTTC

d_call: TRBD1
v_call: TRBV7-2
clone_size: few
j_call: TRBJ1-1
cdr3_aa: CASSPRQGQSQAFF
cdr3_nt: TGTGCCAGCAGCCCTAGACAGGGTCAGAGTCAAGCTTTCTTT

d_call: TRBD1
v_call: TRBV7-9
clone_size: few
j_call: TRBJ1-1
cdr3_aa: CASSLVQGGTEAFF
cdr3_nt: TGTGCCAGCAGCTTAGTACAGGGGGGCACTGAAGCTTTCTTT

d_call: TRBD2
v_call: TRBV5-1
clone_size: few
j_call: TRBJ2-1
cdr3_aa: CASSYPSGASSYNEQFF
cdr3_nt: TGCGCCAGCAGCTACCCTAGCGGGGCCAGCTCCTACAATGAGCAGTTCTTC

d_call: .
v_call: TRBV6-2/TRBV6-3
clone_size: .
j_call: TRBJ2-7
cdr3_aa: CASSYGSEAYEQYF
cdr3_nt: TGTGCCAGCAGTTACGGGTCGGAGGCCTACGAGCAGTACTTC

d_call: TRBD1
v_call: TRBV7-6
clone_size: .
j_call: TRBJ1-1
cdr3_aa: CASSHNRGANTEAFF
cdr3_nt: TGTGCCAGCAGCCATAACAGGGGAGCGAACACTGAAGCTTTCTTT

d_call: .
v_call: TRBV30
clone_size: .
j_call: TRBJ2-7
cdr3_aa: CAWRKKGPLSSYEQYF
cdr3_nt: TGTGCCTGGAGGAAGAAAGGTCCGCTTAGCTCCTACGAGCAGTACTTC

d_call: TRBD1
v_call: TRBV4-1
clone_size: many
j_call: TRBJ1-5
cdr3_aa: CASTRTGDSNQPQHF
cdr3_nt: TGCGCCAGCACCAGGACAGGGGATAGCAATCAGCCCCAGCATTTT

d_call: .
v_call: TRBV24-1
clone_size: .
j_call: TRBJ1-2
cdr3_aa: CATSGGAYGYTF
cdr3_nt: TGTGCCACCAGTGGCGGGGCCTATGGCTACACCTTC

d_call: .
v_call: TRBV7-9
clone_size: many
j_call: TRBJ2-7
cdr3_aa: CASSLTGEVGEQYF
cdr3_nt: TGTGCCAGCAGCCTAACAGGGGAGGTAGGCGAGCAGTACTTC

d_call: TRBD2
v_call: TRBV5-5
clone_size: few
j_call: TRBJ2-7
cdr3_aa: CASSWLAGNYEQYF
cdr3_nt: TGTGCCAGCAGCTGGCTAGCGGGGAACTACGAGCAGTACTTC

d_call: .
v_call: TRBV5-4
clone_size: few
j_call: TRBJ1-1
cdr3_aa: CASSGAVQPNTEAFF
cdr3_nt: TGTGCCAGCAGCGGAGCGGTACAGCCCAACACTGAAGCTTTCTTT

d_call: TRBD2
v_call: TRBV20-1
clone_size: .
j_call: TRBJ2-5
cdr3_aa: CSARMASGSWETQYF
cdr3_nt: TGCAGTGCTAGGATGGCTAGCGGGTCCTGGGAGACCCAGTACTTC

d_call: TRBD2
v_call: TRBV6-2/TRBV6-3
clone_size: .
j_call: TRBJ2-5
cdr3_aa: CASTDSGGAETQYF
cdr3_nt: TGTGCCAGCACGGATAGCGGGGGGGCAGAGACCCAGTACTTC

d_call: TRBD1
v_call: TRBV28
clone_size: .
j_call: TRBJ2-2
cdr3_aa: CASSFMTGGRGGELFF
cdr3_nt: TGTGCCAGCAGTTTCATGACAGGGGGCCGCGGCGGGGAGCTGTTTTTT

d_call: TRBD2
v_call: TRBV11-1
clone_size: few
j_call: TRBJ2-1
cdr3_aa: CASSLLAGPANEQFF
cdr3_nt: TGTGCCAGCAGCTTACTAGCGGGGCCGGCCAATGAGCAGTTCTTC

d_call: .
v_call: TRBV12-3/TRBV12-4
clone_size: .
j_call: TRBJ2-2
cdr3_aa: CASSPNRQVPGELFF
cdr3_nt: TGTGCCAGCAGTCCAAACCGACAGGTTCCCGGGGAGCTGTTTTTT

d_call: TRBD1
v_call: TRBV7-7
clone_size: many
j_call: TRBJ1-5
cdr3_aa: CASSLAREGASNQPQHF
cdr3_nt: TGTGCCAGCAGCTTAGCGCGGGAGGGGGCGAGCAATCAGCCCCAGCATTTT

d_call: .
v_call: TRBV9
clone_size: few
j_call: TRBJ1-2
cdr3_aa: CASTSTPGADPYGYTF
cdr3_nt: TGTGCCAGCACCTCCACCCCAGGGGCCGACCCCTATGGCTACACCTTC

d_call: .
v_call: TRBV11-2
clone_size: few
j_call: TRBJ2-1
cdr3_aa: CASRGGGGASYNEQFF
cdr3_nt: TGTGCCAGCAGAGGAGGCGGGGGCGCATCCTACAATGAGCAGTTCTTC

d_call: .
v_call: TRBV6-5
clone_size: few
j_call: TRBJ1-2
cdr3_aa: CASSPRGRDYGYTF
cdr3_nt: TGTGCCAGCAGTCCCAGGGGCAGGGATTATGGCTACACCTTC

d_call: .
v_call: TRBV12-3/TRBV12-4
clone_size: .
j_call: TRBJ2-5
cdr3_aa: CASSGWTGGLETQYF
cdr3_nt: TGTGCCAGCAGTGGGTGGACGGGGGGCCTGGAGACCCAGTACTTC

d_call: .
v_call: TRBV5-1
clone_size: few
j_call: TRBJ2-1
cdr3_aa: CASSLLSRGEQFF
cdr3_nt: TGCGCCAGCAGCTTGCTTTCCAGGGGCGAGCAGTTCTTC

d_call: .
v_call: TRBV11-2
clone_size: many
j_call: TRBJ2-7
cdr3_aa: CASSFTRTYEQYF
cdr3_nt: TGTGCCAGCAGCTTTACGCGGACCTACGAGCAGTACTTC